The 22 T cell receptor beta chains presented below share a single source sample, sequenced in a study of blood T cell repertoires in COVID-19. Using immunoSEQ multiplex PCR, the repertoire was profiled, and TCRdb retains in-frame clones only, with some absent. The sample has 90,000 to 140,000 clones, over 75% seen once. The sample comprised peripheral blood. All receptors derive from a man between 50 and 59 years old with acute or convalescent COVID-19.

The V gene is TRBV7-9, the J gene TRBJ1-4; 7 bases agree with TRBD1. This CDR3 region has 14 residues. Germline V CDR1 and CDR2: SEHNR, FQNEAQ (reference sequence). V shed 2 bases and J 7 bases; nucleotides not matched to a gene: 4. Here the CDR3 reads CASSLKGGGEKLFF. CDR3 in DNA: TGTGCCAGCAGCTTAAAAGGGGGCGGTGAAAAACTGTTTTTT.

Concerning this clone itself: The junction departs from the called germline gene at one end, perhaps through a read error. The genes are TRBV19 and TRBJ1-1; 8 bases agree with TRBD1. The CDR3 loop spans 13 amino acids. CDR1 is LNHDA, CDR2 SQIVND, per germline (reference sequence). CDR3 loop: CASSRQGNAEAFF. CDR3 nucleotides: TGTGCCAGTAGCCGACAGGGGAACGCTGAAGCTTTCTTT.

The chain employs TRBV27 and TRBJ2-1; 8 bases are a match to TRBD2. The CDR3 totals 16 residues. V was clipped by 5 bases and J by 3 bases; unmatched bases: 9. Germline V CDR1 and CDR2: MNHEY, SMNVEV (reference sequence). The CDR3 region is CASSPLAGGLYNEQFF. For the CDR3, the DNA is TGTGCCAGCAGTCCCCTCGCGGGAGGTCTCTACAATGAGCAGTTCTTC.

The rearrangement uses TRBV5-5 and TRBJ1-4, with 10 bases matching TRBD1. Unmatched junction bases numbered 5, after V lost 2 bases and J lost 7 bases. CDR1 and CDR2 from the germline V gene are SGHKS and YYEKEE (reference sequence). The CDR3 covers 15 residues. The CDR3 here is CASSLMGQGFEKLFF. The CDR3 bases are TGTGCCAGCAGCTTAATGGGACAGGGGTTTGAAAAACTGTTTTTT.

This chain links TRBV28 with TRBJ1-5, with no clear D. V was pared by 4 bases and J by 7 bases, with 14 bases between. Germline CDR1 MDHEN, CDR2 SYDVKM. The CDR3 consists of 14 residues. The CDR3 loop reads CASSSPGEEQPQHF. CDR3 nucleotide sequence: TGTGCCAGCAGTTCCCCCGGCGAGGAACAGCCCCAGCATTTT.

The rearrangement uses TRBV27 and TRBJ2-3, with 10 bases that match TRBD2. The CDR3 contains 14 residues. V trimming: 5 bases; J trimming: 4 bases; junction bases outside the gene matches: 3. Germline CDR1 and CDR2: MNHEY and SMNVEV (reference sequence). The CDR3 loop is CASSASGRPDTQYF. The CDR3 DNA is TGTGCCAGCAGTGCTAGCGGGAGACCAGATACGCAGTATTTT.

The chain links TRBV7-8 to TRBJ1-1, with TRBD1 as a possible D gene (5 bases). V lost 2 bases and J 7 bases, leaving 17 bases between the germline ends. The CDR3 covers 15 residues. Looked up from germline, CDR1 is SGHVS and CDR2 is FQNEAQ. The CDR3 region has the DNA TGTGCCAGCAGCTTATTTCCCATCGCCGGGGGTGAAGCTTTCTTT. Protein sequence: CASSLFPIAGGEAFF.

The rearrangement uses TRBV4-1 and TRBJ2-4; D may be TRBD1 (5 bases). CDR1 and CDR2 from the germline V gene are MGHRA and YSYEKL. Trimming cost V 1 base and J 1 base, with 20 bases left between them. The CDR3 spans 19 residues. CDR3 DNA: TGCGCCAGCAGCCAAGTTCTCAGCTTAGACAGTAAGGCCAAAAACATTCAGTACTTC. Encoded protein: CASSQVLSLDSKAKNIQYF.

The chain combines TRBV28 with TRBJ1-3; TRBD1 is a possible D gene (5 bases). This CDR3 region has 14 residues. CDR1 and CDR2 (germline): MDHEN, SYDVKM. The germline V and J ends were trimmed by 7 bases and 4 bases, with 14 bases remaining between them. The CDR3 nucleotides read TGTGCCAGCATGATAACAGGCGGAGGAAACACCATATATTTT. This sequence encodes CASMITGGGNTIYF.

The V call is TRBV28, the J call TRBJ1-5, with 7 bases matching TRBD1. This CDR3 spans 15 amino acids. Germline lookup yields CDR1 MDHEN and CDR2 SYDVKM. After removal of 5 bases from V and 1 base from J, the junction contained 5 bases not matched to a gene. CDR3 sequence reads: CASSRQGTSNQPQHF. CDR3 coding DNA: TGTGCCAGCAGTCGACAGGGAACAAGCAATCAGCCCCAGCATTTT. Combining the CDR3 with reference TRBV28 and TRBJ1-5 gives the whole variable domain DVKVTQSSRYLVKRTGEKVFLECVQDMDHENMFWYRQDPGLGLRLIYFSYDVKMKEKGDIPEGYSVSREKKERFSLILESASTNQTSMYLCASSRQGTSNQPQHFGDGTRLSIL.

This chain joins TRBV16 and TRBJ1-1, with D perhaps matching TRBD1 (5 bases). Germline CDR1 KGHSY, CDR2 FQNENV. V was cut by 6 bases and J by 3 bases, with 8 bases left in between. This CDR3 contains 12 residues. The CDR3 DNA reads as TGTGCCAGCAGAGGACAAGACACTGAAGCTTTCTTT. Residues: CASRGQDTEAFF.

This clone was counted between two and nine times. The rearrangement uses TRBV5-1 and TRBJ1-4, with D possibly matching TRBD1 (6 bases). CDR3 size: 14 residues. V lost 2 bases and J lost 8, with 13 bases in between. Germline-derived CDR1 and CDR2 are SGHRS and YFSETQ. Here the CDR3 DNA reads TGCGCCAGCAGCTTTCAGGGGACACAGGAAAAACTGTTTTTT. The encoded protein is CASSFQGTQEKLFF.

This chain links TRBV5-1 with TRBJ2-7; the match to TRBD2 covers 8 bases. The CDR3 covers 16 residues. The germline V gene has CDR1 SGHRS and CDR2 YFSETQ. The V and J ends lost 4 bases and 5 bases, in that order; junction bases with no gene match: 14. The CDR3, as DNA: TGCGCCAGCAGCCCAGGAGGTGTAGCGGGGTCCCACGAGCAGTACTTC. Translation gives CASSPGGVAGSHEQYF.

The J gene is TRBJ2-1, the V gene TRBV5-5; 7 bases agree with TRBD2. With V trimmed by 4 bases and J by 12 bases, 16 bases remained unmatched. Germline CDR1 and CDR2: SGHKS and YYEKEE (reference sequence). The CDR3 length is 15 residues. Here the CDR3 DNA reads TGTGCCAGCAGCCCGGGAGGTACAGCACCCACGGCGCAGTTCTTC. Its protein is CASSPGGTAPTAQFF.

The chain has TRBV5-1 and TRBJ2-7; no definite D call. Germline CDR1 is SGHRS and CDR2 is YFSETQ. Deletions cut 0 bases from V and 6 bases from J, with 13 bases between. The CDR3 is 14 amino acids. CDR3 sequence (DNA): TGCGCCAGCAGCTTGGTGTCAGGCGTGAGCGAGCAGTACTTC. Amino acid sequence: CASSLVSGVSEQYF.

The chain has TRBV10-3 and TRBJ1-5; no reliable D call. V was cut by 0 bases and J by 9 bases, with 12 bases left in between. Looked up from germline, CDR1 is ENHRY and CDR2 is SYGVKD. The CDR3 consists of 14 residues. For the CDR3, the DNA is TGTGCCATCAGTGAGTCGTCGGGGTTGCGGCCCCAGCATTTT. It translates to CAISESSGLRPQHF.

V and J are TRBV7-3 and TRBJ2-1, with 12 nucleotides matching TRBD2. J lost 9 bases, V lost 2 bases, and 8 bases had no gene match. Germline V gives CDR1 SGHTA, CDR2 FQGTGA. The CDR3 has 16 amino acids. DNA of the CDR3: TGTGCCAGCAGCTTACGGCCACTAGCGGGAGGCGGTGAGCAGTTCTTC. Translated: CASSLRPLAGGGEQFF. Looking up the rest from reference TRBV7-3 and TRBJ2-1 gives the full variable domain: GAGVSQTPSNKVTEKGKYVELRCDPISGHTALYWYRQSLGQGPEFLIYFQGTGAADDSGLPNDRFFAVRPEGSVSTLKIQRTERGDSAVYLCASSLRPLAGGGEQFFGPGTRLTVL.

J is TRBJ1-6 and V is TRBV7-2, with 7 nucleotides matching TRBD1. Germline V gives CDR1 SGHTA, CDR2 FQGNSA. The V gene end was trimmed by 3 bases and the J gene end by 8 bases; junction bases not matched to a gene: 10. The CDR3 runs to 16 residues. The CDR3, as DNA: TGTGCCAGCAGCTTTAGGGACAGCCACGCGGATTCACCCCTCCACTTT. Its translation: CASSFRDSHADSPLHF.

A word on this clone: One junction end disagrees with the germline gene, perhaps due to a read error. The V and J genes are TRBV7-7 and TRBJ2-7; TRBD1 matches at 9 bases. Germline V gene data show CDR1 as SSHAT and CDR2 as FNYEAQ (reference sequence). The CDR3 sequence is 13 residues long. The CDR3 DNA sequence: TGTGCTAGCAGCCCGGACAGGGGCTACGAGCAGTACTTC. Translation: CASSPDRGYEQYF. Variable domain in full (rest from reference TRBV7-7 and TRBJ2-7): GAGVSQSPRYKVTKRGQDVTLRCDPISSHATLYWYQQALGQGPEFLTYFNYEAQPDKSGLPSDRFSAERPEGSISTLTIQRTEQRDSAMYRCASSPDRGYEQYFGPGTRLTVT.

The chain carries TRBV3-1 (or the pseudogene TRBV3-2) and TRBJ1-1, with a tentative D call TRBD1 (5 bases). The V end lost 3 bases, the J end lost 3 bases, and 17 bases lay between the germline ends. Germline CDR1 is LGHDT and CDR2 is YNNKEL (reference sequence). The CDR3 is 16 residues long. The CDR3 region is CASSQFRGRSYTEAFF. The DNA of the CDR3 is TGTGCCAGCAGCCAGTTTAGGGGCAGGTCCTACACTGAAGCTTTCTTT.

The chain links TRBV7-2 to TRBJ2-4; 10 nucleotides match TRBD1. Trimming removed 5 bases from V and 0 bases from J; junction bases left unmatched: 7. Germline CDR1 is SGHTA and CDR2 is FQGNSA. There are 17 residues in the CDR3. This CDR3 reads CASSTQGTGAAKNIQYF. The DNA for the CDR3 is TGTGCCAGCAGCACACAGGGGACAGGGGCAGCCAAAAACATTCAGTACTTC.

This chain links TRBV5-1 with TRBJ2-7, with 9 nucleotides matching TRBD2. The CDR3 consists of 16 residues. V lost 0 bases and J lost 5; bases outside the gene matches: 9. Germline-derived CDR1 and CDR2 are SGHRS and YFSETQ. Written as DNA, the CDR3 is TGCGCCAGCAGCTTGGGTATAGCGGGAGCCGTGGACGAGCAGTACTTC. It yields the protein CASSLGIAGAVDEQYF.